Presented here are 12 T cell receptor beta chains from one specimen sequenced in a study of cytomegalovirus exposure and HLA in healthy donors. The PCR used 60 Vbeta and 13 Jbeta primers. The table came from immunoSEQ multiplex PCR; TCRdb's copy has only in-frame clones and leaves some out. Seen in this sample are 200,000 to 250,000 clones; the ten most common clones hold less than 1%. Sequencing was performed on PBMCs. The receptors stem from a woman aged 25 to 39 in good health and CMV-seropositive.

Details on this clone: The sample has other DNA sequences that encode this CDR3 too. The chain is built from TRBV18 and TRBJ1-1, with 7 nucleotides matching TRBD1. The CDR3 is 13 amino acids. J gave up 3 bases and V 3 bases, and 1 base lay outside the gene matches. Germline-derived CDR1 and CDR2 are KGHSH and LQKENI. CDR3 loop: CASSPTGDTEAFF. The CDR3, as DNA: TGTGCCAGCTCACCTACAGGGGACACTGAAGCTTTCTTT.

This sequence joins TRBV18 and TRBJ1-2; possibly TRBD1 for D (5 bases). The germline gives CDR1 KGHSH, CDR2 LQKENI. The V end was cut by 2 bases, the J end by 0 bases, with 7 bases between. The CDR3 contains 14 residues. The CDR3 nucleotides are TGTGCCAGCTCACCAGGGGGGTCTAACTATGGCTACACCTTC. Translated: CASSPGGSNYGYTF.

The gene calls are TRBV15 and TRBJ1-3; TRBD1 agrees at 7 bases. CDR3 length equals 14 residues. The germline gives CDR1 LNHNV, CDR2 YYDKDF (reference sequence). V trimming: 1 base; J trimming: 4 bases; junction bases outside the gene matches: 1. CDR3 loop: CATSRGQGGNTIYF. The CDR3 DNA reads as TGTGCCACCAGCAGAGGACAGGGAGGAAACACCATATATTTT.

As regards this clone: At one end, the junction sequence differs from germline, possibly due to a read error. The CDR3: CASRGTGGSLFF. CDR3 sequence (DNA): TGTGCCAGCAGGGGGACAGGGGGCAGTTTGTTCTTC. The rearrangement links TRBV2 to TRBJ1-2; TRBD1 matches at 12 bases. The CDR3 is 12 residues long. The germline V gene encodes CDR1 SNHLY and CDR2 FYNNEI.

The chain joins TRBV6-1 to TRBJ1-3; D is unresolved. The CDR3 loop spans 17 amino acids. Germline V CDR1 and CDR2: MNHNS, SASEGT. The germline V and J ends were trimmed by 3 bases and 0 bases, with 15 bases remaining between them. CDR3 sequence: CASSEVSRSVSGNTIYF. The CDR3 DNA reads TGTGCCAGCAGTGAGGTGTCCCGGTCGGTCTCTGGAAACACCATATATTTT.

The chain joins TRBV11-2 to TRBJ1-5, with 7 bases lining up with TRBD1. Germline CDR1 and CDR2: SGHAT and FQNNGV. The CDR3 is 15 residues long. Unmatched junction bases numbered 5, after V lost 0 bases and J lost 6 bases. CDR3 DNA: TGTGCCAGCAGCTTAGAAGGGGGCAGGGTTCAGCCCCAGCATTTT. The encoded protein is CASSLEGGRVQPQHF.

The chain uses TRBV6-5 and TRBJ2-7, with a possible D match to TRBD1 (6 bases). V was trimmed by 4 bases and J by 2 bases, leaving 12 bases between them. The CDR3 has 14 amino acids. CDR1 and CDR2 (germline): MNHEY, SVGAGI. CDR3 protein: CASSSPWTAYEQYF. CDR3 sequence (DNA): TGTGCCAGCAGTTCCCCGTGGACAGCCTACGAGCAGTACTTC.

This chain links TRBV14 with TRBJ1-5; the D is unclear. CDR3 size: 16 residues. Trimming left V 1 base short and J 6 bases short, with 16 bases between. The germline CDR1 and CDR2 sequences are SGHDN and FVKESK. The CDR3 region is CASSQGRGSYTQPQHF. CDR3 sequence (DNA): TGTGCCAGCAGCCAAGGTCGGGGATCGTACACTCAGCCCCAGCATTTT.

The J gene is TRBJ2-3, the V gene TRBV27; 11 positions agree with TRBD2. The junction had 4 bases not matched to a gene; V was cut back by 4 bases and J by 4 bases. This CDR3 is built from 15 residues. The germline V gene encodes CDR1 MNHEY and CDR2 SMNVEV (reference sequence). As DNA, the CDR3 is TGTGCCAGCAGTTCAGGGACTAGCGGTCCAGATACGCAGTATTTT. It specifies CASSSGTSGPDTQYF.

V gene TRBV14 combines with J gene TRBJ2-7; 8 nucleotides line up with TRBD1. V was pared by 6 bases and J by 6 bases, with 1 base of the junction left unmatched. Germline CDR1 SGHDN, CDR2 FVKESK. CDR3 size: 11 residues. The CDR3: CASRQGGEQYF. CDR3 DNA: TGTGCCAGCAGACAGGGGGGCGAGCAGTACTTC.

A note on this clone: At the DNA level, this CDR3 is encoded by other sequences in the same sample as well. The rearrangement uses TRBV5-1 and TRBJ1-6, with TRBD1 matching 8 bases. The germline V gene has CDR1 SGHRS and CDR2 YFSETQ. Trimming at V came to 0 bases and at J to 7 bases, leaving 3 bases not matched to a gene. This CDR3 is 15 amino acids long. Here the CDR3 reads CASSLAGQGNSPLHF. The CDR3 DNA sequence: TGCGCCAGCAGCTTGGCCGGACAGGGCAATTCACCCCTCCACTTT. The full variable domain, rest sourced from reference TRBV5-1 and TRBJ1-6, is KAGVTQTPRYLIKTRGQQVTLSCSPISGHRSVSWYQQTPGQGLQFLFEYFSETQRNKGNFPGRFSGRQFSNSRSEMNVSTLELGDSALYLCASSLAGQGNSPLHFGNGTRLTVT.

The chain has TRBV4-2 and TRBJ2-7; 15 bases are shared with TRBD2. CDR1 and CDR2 (germline): LGHNA, YNFKEQ. After removal of 4 bases from V and 6 bases from J, the junction contained 13 bases not matched to a gene. This CDR3 is built from 18 residues. For the CDR3, the DNA is TGTGCCAGCAGCCTCGATAGGACTAGCGGGGGGGAAGGAGGCGAGCAGTACTTC. It translates to CASSLDRTSGGEGGEQYF.